Listed below are T cell receptor beta chains from one sample, sequenced in a study of cytomegalovirus exposure and HLA in healthy donors. The assay was immunoSEQ multiplex PCR, and TCRdb's table has in-frame clones only and misses some. The sample has under 200,000 clones; nearly 90% are singletons. What was sequenced was PBMCs. These receptors were taken from a woman aged 18-29 years in good health and CMV-seropositive. CDR3s include the opening cysteine and the closing phenylalanine or tryptophan. D genes are given only for firm matches. A row's size may be missing; if present it is once, few, many or a size class.

v_call	j_call	clone_size	d_call	cdr3_length	cdr3_nt	cdr3_aa
TRBV7-9	TRBJ2-1	once	.	15	TGTGCCAGCAGCTTAGGGGCCGGTCTATACAATGAGCAGTTCTTC	CASSLGAGLYNEQFF
TRBV18	TRBJ1-4	.	.	16	TGTGCCAGCTCACCCTTCAGTGGAGCAACTAATGAAAAACTGTTTTTT	CASSPFSGATNEKLFF
TRBV6-4	TRBJ2-1	.	.	14	TGTGCCAGCAGTGAGGACTCCTTCTACAATGAGCAGTTCTTC	CASSEDSFYNEQFF
TRBV2	TRBJ1-2	.	.	13	TGTGCCAGCAGTCCCCCGGCTAACTATGGCTACACCTTC	CASSPPANYGYTF
TRBV18	TRBJ2-7	few	.	14	TGTGCCAGCTCACCAGGCTCAGGCCCCTACGAGCAGTACTTC	CASSPGSGPYEQYF
TRBV9	TRBJ2-1	.	TRBD2	15	TGTGCCAGCAGCTTACTTGGCGGGAGCTACAATGAGCAGTTCTTC	CASSLLGGSYNEQFF
TRBV5-5	TRBJ2-7	.	.	17	TGTGCCAGCAGCTTGGGTGACAGTAGTAGCCCCATCTACGAGCAGTACTTC	CASSLGDSSSPIYEQYF
TRBV7-8	TRBJ2-3	.	.	11	TGTGCCAGCAGCTTTCACAACAGGCAGTATTTT	CASSFHNRQYF
TRBV28	TRBJ1-5	.	.	13	TGTGCCAGCAGGTTACAGGGCTTTCAGCCCCAGCATTTT	CASRLQGFQPQHF
TRBV7-4	TRBJ1-5	.	.	10	TGTGCCAGCAGCTCCAGGGCCCAGCATTTT	CASSSRAQHF
TRBV6-1	TRBJ2-3	once	.	15	TGTGCCAGCGGAACCCGGGTCTCGTCATCAGATACGCAGTATTTT	CASGTRVSSSDTQYF
TRBV7-3	TRBJ2-3	.	TRBD2	17	TGTGCCAGCAGCTTAGATGCGACTAGCGGGACCACAGATACGCAGTATTTT	CASSLDATSGTTDTQYF
TRBV2	TRBJ2-3	.	TRBD2	16	TGTGCCACTGTGGGTAGCGGGAGGGCCAGAACAGATACGCAGTATTTT	CATVGSGRARTDTQYF
TRBV14	TRBJ2-1	.	TRBD1	14	TGTGCCAGCAGCCCTAACCCAGGGGGTAATGAGCAGTTCTTC	CASSPNPGGNEQFF
TRBV13	TRBJ2-7	.	.	18	TGTGCCAGCAGCCATGAAATAAACGGGAACCTAGGAGACTACGAGCAGTACTTC	CASSHEINGNLGDYEQYF
TRBV11-2	TRBJ2-7	.	.	15	TGTGCCAGCAGCACAAGTTCCCCCGGGACATACGAGCAGTACTTC	CASSTSSPGTYEQYF
TRBV28	TRBJ2-1	once	TRBD2	15	TGTGCCAGCAGCTCCCGGACTAGCGGGGCCAATGAGCAGTTCTTC	CASSSRTSGANEQFF
TRBV15	TRBJ2-7	.	.	18	TGTGCCACCAGCAGAGATGGGCCCGCGCAACCGATGTTAAACGAGCAGTACTTC	CATSRDGPAQPMLNEQYF
TRBV19	TRBJ2-5	.	TRBD2	14	TGTGCCAGTAGTAAAGCGGGACTACAAGAGACCCAGTACTTC	CASSKAGLQETQYF
TRBV4-2	TRBJ2-1	once	.	16	TGTGCCAGCAGCCAAGTGGCGGACAGCTCCTACAATGAGCAGTTCTTC	CASSQVADSSYNEQFF
TRBV4-1	TRBJ2-1	.	TRBD1	16	TGCGCCAGCAGCCCGGGACAGGGTCCCTCCTACAATGAGCAGTTCTTC	CASSPGQGPSYNEQFF
TRBV13	TRBJ2-2	.	TRBD2	16	TGTGCCAGCACGGTTAGAAGCGGGAGTAGGGTCGGGGAGCTGTTTTTT	CASTVRSGSRVGELFF
TRBV4-1	TRBJ1-1	.	.	14	TGCGCCAGCAGCCAACCCGGTAACAGTCCTGAAGCTTTCTTT	CASSQPGNSPEAFF
TRBV4-3	TRBJ2-7	.	.	14	TGCGCCAGCAGCCAAGGTAGCAACTCCTACGAGCAGTACTTC	CASSQGSNSYEQYF
TRBV5-1	TRBJ2-3	.	TRBD2	16	TGCGCCAGCAGCTGGATTAGCGGGAGTTACACAGATACGCAGTATTTT	CASSWISGSYTDTQYF
TRBV19	TRBJ2-3	.	.	14	TGTGCCGCTTCCGGGACACTTACCACAGATACGCAGTATTTT	CAASGTLTTDTQYF
TRBV28	TRBJ2-3	.	TRBD2	16	TGTGCCAGCGCAGCAGGGGTGACTAGCGGGAGCTCACCGCAGTATTTT	CASAAGVTSGSSPQYF
TRBV7-9	TRBJ2-7	.	TRBD1	13	TGTGCCAGCAGCCAGGACAGGGACTACGAGCAGTACTTC	CASSQDRDYEQYF
TRBV9	TRBJ2-1	.	TRBD2	15	TGTGCCAGCAGCGTAACTGGGACTAGCGGGGCCGAGCAGTTCTTC	CASSVTGTSGAEQFF
TRBV6-4	TRBJ1-5	.	.	17	TGTGCCAGCAGTGACAACCCCAGCCACTATAGCAATCAGCCCCAGCATTTT	CASSDNPSHYSNQPQHF
TRBV21-1	TRBJ2-2	.	.	16	TGTGCCAGCGGCGGGACGGGAGGGCCGGACACCGGGGAGCTGTTTTTT	CASGGTGGPDTGELFF
TRBV18	TRBJ2-5	once	TRBD2	13	TGTGCCAGCTCACCGGGACTAGTGGGAGTCCAGTACTTC	CASSPGLVGVQYF
TRBV18	TRBJ2-5	.	TRBD1	14	TGTGCCAGCTCACCTCAAGACAGGGAGGAGACCCAGTACTTC	CASSPQDREETQYF